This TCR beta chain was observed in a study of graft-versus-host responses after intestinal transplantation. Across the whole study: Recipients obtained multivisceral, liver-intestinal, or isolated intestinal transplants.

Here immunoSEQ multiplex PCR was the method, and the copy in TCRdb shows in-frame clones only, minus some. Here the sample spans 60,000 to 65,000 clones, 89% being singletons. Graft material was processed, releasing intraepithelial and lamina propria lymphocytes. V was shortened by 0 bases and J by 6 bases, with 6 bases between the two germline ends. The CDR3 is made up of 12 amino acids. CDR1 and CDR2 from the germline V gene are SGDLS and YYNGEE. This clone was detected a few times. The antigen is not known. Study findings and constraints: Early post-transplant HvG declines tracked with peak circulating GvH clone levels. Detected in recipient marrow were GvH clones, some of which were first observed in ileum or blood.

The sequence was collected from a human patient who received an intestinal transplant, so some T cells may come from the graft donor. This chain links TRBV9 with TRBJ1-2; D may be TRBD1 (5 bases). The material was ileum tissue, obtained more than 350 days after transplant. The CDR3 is CASSVAGDGYTF. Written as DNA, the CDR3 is TGTGCCAGCAGCGTAGCGGGGGATGGCTACACCTTC.